Each of the 5 T cell receptor beta chains below was sequenced from the same sample in a study of cytomegalovirus exposure and HLA in healthy donors. Primers for the PCR totalled 60 Vbeta and 13 Jbeta. This table comes from immunoSEQ multiplex PCR, and its TCRdb copy is limited to in-frame clones, with some not included. The sample yields 150,000 or so clones, about 83% seen once. Specimen: PBMCs. These TCRs come from a man aged 35 to 55 in good health and CMV-seropositive.

The chain employs TRBV5-1 and TRBJ2-7, with TRBD2 matching 7 bases. There are 15 residues in the CDR3. Germline V gene lookup returns CDR1 SGHRS and CDR2 YFSETQ. Trimming took 0 bases from V and 4 from J; bases not matched to a gene: 7. The CDR3 DNA reads TGCGCCAGCAGCTTGGTTCCAGGGAGGGATTACGAGCAGTACTTC. Translated: CASSLVPGRDYEQYF.

J is TRBJ1-5 and V is TRBV6-6; no clear D. Trimming took off 4 bases at V and 2 bases at J, with 9 bases between the two ends. This CDR3 has 14 residues. Germline CDR1 and CDR2: MNHNY and SVGAGI (reference sequence). In DNA form, the CDR3 reads TGTGCCAGCAGTTTAGGACTGGGCAATCAGCCCCAGCATTTT. Translating it yields CASSLGLGNQPQHF.

This clone was seen a few times. V usage is TRBV14 and J usage is TRBJ1-1; tentative D call: TRBD1 (6 bases). CDR3 length equals 13 residues. CDR1 is SGHDN and CDR2 is FVKESK in the germline V gene. Trimming shortened V by 3 bases and J by 4 bases, and 9 bases separated the two germline ends. CDR3 coding DNA: TGTGCCAGCAGCCATACGACAGGCACTGAAGCTTTCTTT. This sequence encodes CASSHTTGTEAFF.

This clone has only one observation. This chain joins TRBV19 and TRBJ2-7, with TRBD2 as a possible D gene (5 bases). V lost 3 bases, J lost 5 bases, and 11 bases lay in between. Germline V gene sequence: CDR1 LNHDA, CDR2 SQIVND (reference sequence). This CDR3 spans 13 amino acids. CDR3 sequence: CASSIVGVNEQYF. The CDR3, as DNA: TGTGCCAGTAGTATTGTGGGAGTCAACGAGCAGTACTTC.

This clone was seen a few times. The chain combines TRBV15 with TRBJ2-4; tentative D call: TRBD1 (5 bases). Germline V gene sequence: CDR1 LNHNV, CDR2 YYDKDF (reference sequence). This CDR3 comprises 15 residues. V was clipped by 9 bases and J by 0 bases, with 15 bases between them. Here the CDR3 reads CATSAMGLAKNIQYF. The CDR3 DNA follows: TGTGCCACTTCCGCAATGGGGCTAGCCAAAAACATTCAGTACTTC.